This T cell receptor (beta chain) derives from a study of T-cell reconstitution after alpha-beta-depleted transplantation in children. Findings and caveats of the study: Newly generated T cells supplied most T-cell counts and diversity one year post-transplant. TCRbeta diversity was high at day 60 in some patients (a result of surviving recipient T cells and thymic progenitors). At around two months after transplant, the alpha-beta T cells were reportedly derived from several hundred expanded clones that came from non-depleted graft cells.

CDR3 length equals 13 residues. Trimming pared 3 bases from V and 2 bases from J, leaving 10 bases between. The germline CDR1 and CDR2 sequences are SQVTM and ANQGSEA. Construction of the TCRbeta library involved unique molecular identifiers. TCRdb used MiXCR to reprocess the PCR reads, holding one entry per CDR3 protein. The sample comprises over 3,000 distinct CDR3 sequences, approximately 9.6% of which are singletons, and roughly 50% rests with the top ten. This clonotype was picked up many times. Its specificity is not known. This sequence was found in a male patient aged 2-15 years who had a stem cell transplant for acute lymphoblastic leukemia, so the T cells may come from the graft donor. The source was PBMCs, mostly from graft donor cells, collected 180 days after TCRalphabeta/CD19-depleted stem cell transplant. The V gene is TRBV29-1, the J gene TRBJ1-2; D is unclear. The chain's CDR3 is CSVDPASNYGYTF. In DNA form, the CDR3 reads TGCAGCGTTGACCCCGCCAGCAACTATGGCTACACCTTC.